This T cell receptor beta chain was observed in a study of shared clonotypes between healthy human individuals. V was shortened by 6 bases and J by 4 bases, with 9 bases between the two germline ends. This CDR3 has 12 amino acids. Germline lookup yields CDR1 MDHEN and CDR2 SYDVKM. With respect to this clone: Other DNA sequences in this specimen translate into the identical CDR3.

DNA at around 200 ng, around 30,000 T cell genomes, went into sorted-subset replicate PCRs. Clones were read by immunoSEQ multiplex PCR, and TCRdb kept only the in-frame ones, dropping some. The sample includes millions of clones, about 92% of them seen just once. This chain links TRBV28 with TRBJ1-1; D ambiguous. Sequencing used naive CD4+ T cells from PBMCs. This sample's subset: CD45RA+ positively selected. The sequence came from a man aged 18-30 years in good health. Some clones in this sample may be carry-over from other donors' samples. The DNA of the CDR3 is TGTGCCAGCAGGTTAGGAAGCACTGAAGCTTTCTTT. It translates to CASRLGSTEAFF.